This T cell receptor beta chain was captured by sequencing in a study of spatial heterogeneity in lung cancer (dated by TCRdb to about 2019). For the wider study: Samples were obtained from around 72 patients with early-stage, untreated non-small cell lung cancer from the lung TRACERx cohort. In the raw uncorrected reads, each unique combination of TCR and UMI appeared more than ten times on average. TCR alpha and beta repertoires were quantitatively compared across multiple tumor regions, matched nontumor lung and blood in non-small cell lung cancer. Follow-up PBMC samples were sequenced whenever available, with the median time to follow-up being approximately two years after resection. Both alpha and beta chains were TCR-sequenced in approximately 200 tumor regions, about 64 matched nontumor lung samples and around 54 PBMC samples obtained at surgery. TCR repertoire features were related to nonsynonymous mutation counts determined by whole-exome sequencing of tumor tissue. More beta-chain than alpha-chain transcripts were consistently detected, likely reflecting higher beta-chain transcript abundance.

The CDR1 and CDR2 encoded by the germline V gene are MDHEN and SYDVKM. Including the terminal cysteine and phenylalanine, the CDR3 comprises 18 residues. The retained sequence is limited to the CDR3, 54 bases, with the frame set at the first base. For this chain, trimming is 8 bases at the V end and 4 bases at the J end, and the number of junction bases without a gene match is 17. The library came from 5' RACE. Instrument used: NextSeq 500. To allow correction of PCR and sequencing errors, the TCR library protocol tagged every TCR cDNA molecule with a unique molecular identifier. As for the authors' bioinformatics: Decombinator tools were used for TCR identification, UMI-based error correction and CDR3 extraction. TCRs above a frequency of 2 per 1,000, corresponding to the top 1% of the tumor frequency distribution, were defined as expanded. Renyi diversity was calculated using the R vegan package after each repertoire was subsampled 100 times to 5,000 TCRs. To build CDR3 similarity networks, amino acid triplet string-kernel similarity was used, and CDR3s were connected when their pairwise similarity was above 0.82. TCRdb took the public reads, trimmed them with fastp at Q25, ran MiXCR for clone calling and kept in-frame beta chains. Each CDR3 protein gets just one entry, which takes the most common genes and DNA from the rows behind it. TCRdb's processing, not the authors' own work, is the source of the V and J calls. Within this sample are roughly 120,000 distinct CDR3 sequences, with about 10% of them counted one time only. The ten largest account for 24% of the sample.

The investigation overall reported the following: Ubiquitous expanded tumor TCRs showed up in blood more often at tumor resection than at routine follow-up. Confirming at a functional level the hypothesis that regional TCRs recognize regional mutations was considered to require additional single-cell paired TCR alpha and beta sequencing. Comparisons of baseline and follow-up blood repertoires included only 14 to 15 patients.

The sample's time point, from its label and the paper: blood at routine non-recurrence follow-up after resection. Whole RNA extracted from tumor and nontumor lung tissue, or from cryopreserved PBMC samples, was used for TCR sequencing without cell sorting. Patients were selected for TCR sequencing only if sufficient RNA was available from at least two tumor regions. This clonotype has more than one count but fewer than ten. Its binding antigen is unknown. No base qualities exist here, and no much larger clone lies one base off it. Recombination linked TRBV28 to TRBJ1-1, with 12 central nucleotides matching TRBD1. The TCR sequence derives from a female donor with early-stage non-small cell lung cancer. Material: PBMCs, obtained at follow-up. The nucleotide sequence reads as follows: TGTGCCAGCCTACTCCCCCCGGGACAGGGGGCTTTGGGCACTGAAGCTTTCTTT. It encodes CASLLPPGQGALGTEAFF.